This entry features one TCR beta chain sequence. As yet, its antigen is unknown. Sampled 1 year posttransplant, controls received myeloablative marrow transplants, methotrexate and a calcineurin inhibitor. Profiling relied on immunoSEQ multiplex PCR, and the TCRdb table lists in-frame clones only, not all of them. The sample holds around 9,900 clones, roughly 90% seen once. The data belong to a study of T cells after posttransplantation cyclophosphamide. Findings and limits, study-wide: Donor-recipient repertoire similarity was low at 1-2 months, rising over year one. Recipient CMV seropositivity and CMV reactivation strongly tracked TRB clonality.

The CDR3 consists of 14 residues. Germline loops: CDR1 MNHEY, CDR2 SVGAGI. Trimming removed 2 bases from V and 4 bases from J, with 11 bases in between. This clonotype was obtained from a young adult male patient who received an allogeneic stem cell transplant from an unrelated donor, was CMV-positive, and had no GVHD. A subset of T cells may come from the graft donor. The chain has TRBV6-5 and TRBJ1-2; D perhaps matches TRBD1 (5 bases). Source: PBMCs, taken after an allogeneic stem cell transplant with a calcineurin inhibitor and methotrexate. CDR3 residues: CASSYGRGIYGYTF. DNA of the CDR3: TGTGCCAGCAGTTACGGTCGGGGGATCTATGGCTACACCTTC.